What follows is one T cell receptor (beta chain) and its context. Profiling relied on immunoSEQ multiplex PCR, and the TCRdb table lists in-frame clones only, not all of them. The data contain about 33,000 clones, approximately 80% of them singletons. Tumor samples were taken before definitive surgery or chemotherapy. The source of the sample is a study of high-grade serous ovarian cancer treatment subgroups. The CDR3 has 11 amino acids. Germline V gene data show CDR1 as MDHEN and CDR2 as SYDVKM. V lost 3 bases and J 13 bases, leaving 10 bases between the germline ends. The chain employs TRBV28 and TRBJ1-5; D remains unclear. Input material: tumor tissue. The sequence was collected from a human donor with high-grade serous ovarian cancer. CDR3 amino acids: CASSFDNPQHF. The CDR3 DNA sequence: TGTGCCAGCAGTTTCGACAATCCTCAGCATTTT.